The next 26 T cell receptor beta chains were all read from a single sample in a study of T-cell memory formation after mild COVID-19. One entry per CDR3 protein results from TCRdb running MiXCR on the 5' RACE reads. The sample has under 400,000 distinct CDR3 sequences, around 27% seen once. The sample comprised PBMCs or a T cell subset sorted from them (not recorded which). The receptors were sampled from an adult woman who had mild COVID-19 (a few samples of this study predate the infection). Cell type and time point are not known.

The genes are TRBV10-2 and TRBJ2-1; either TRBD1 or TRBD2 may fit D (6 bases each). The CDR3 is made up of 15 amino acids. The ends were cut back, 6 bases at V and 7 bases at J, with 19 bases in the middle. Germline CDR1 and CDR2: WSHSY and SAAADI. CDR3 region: CASRLLGGLGNEQFF. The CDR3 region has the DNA TGCGCCAGCAGGCTTCTAGGGGGGCTTGGTAATGAGCAGTTCTTC.

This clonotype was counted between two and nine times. Here the CDR3 DNA reads TGCAGTGCTAGAATCCTTCGGGATAGAGGGACTACATACAATGAGCAGTTCTTC. Its translation is CSARILRDRGTTYNEQFF. The rearrangement joins TRBV20-1 to TRBJ2-1; 7 positions agree with TRBD2. V lost 2 bases and J lost 4; bases outside the gene matches: 17. There are 18 residues in the CDR3. Germline V CDR1 and CDR2: DFQATT, SNEGSKA (reference sequence).

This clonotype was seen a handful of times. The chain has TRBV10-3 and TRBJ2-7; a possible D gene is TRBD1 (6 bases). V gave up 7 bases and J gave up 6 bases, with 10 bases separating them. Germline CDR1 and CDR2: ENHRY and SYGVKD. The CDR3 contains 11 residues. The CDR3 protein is CAIKQGLEQYF. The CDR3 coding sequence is TGTGCCATCAAACAGGGTCTCGAGCAGTACTTC.

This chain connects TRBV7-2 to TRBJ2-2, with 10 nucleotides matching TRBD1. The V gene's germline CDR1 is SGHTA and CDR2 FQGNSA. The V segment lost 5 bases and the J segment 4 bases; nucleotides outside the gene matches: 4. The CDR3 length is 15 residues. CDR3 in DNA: TGTGCCAGCAGCCTAGGGACAGGGGTCACCGGGGAGCTGTTTTTT. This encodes CASSLGTGVTGELFF.

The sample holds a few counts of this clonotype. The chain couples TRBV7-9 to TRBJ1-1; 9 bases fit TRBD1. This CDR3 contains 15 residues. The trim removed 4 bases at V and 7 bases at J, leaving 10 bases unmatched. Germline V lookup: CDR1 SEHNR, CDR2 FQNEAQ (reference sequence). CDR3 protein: CASSSSGTGKGEAFF. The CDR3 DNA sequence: TGTGCCAGCAGCTCGTCCGGGACAGGGAAGGGTGAAGCTTTCTTT.

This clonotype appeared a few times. CDR3 amino acids: CASSLVGAGASSYNSPLHF. The CDR3 DNA reads as TGTGCCAGCAGCTTAGTGGGGGCAGGGGCAAGCTCCTATAATTCACCCCTCCACTTT. This chain connects TRBV7-6 to TRBJ1-6, with a weak D call TRBD1 (6 bases). Germline CDR1 and CDR2: SGHVS and FNYEAQ. V dropped 1 base and J dropped 0 bases, with 16 bases sitting between them. There are 19 residues in the CDR3.

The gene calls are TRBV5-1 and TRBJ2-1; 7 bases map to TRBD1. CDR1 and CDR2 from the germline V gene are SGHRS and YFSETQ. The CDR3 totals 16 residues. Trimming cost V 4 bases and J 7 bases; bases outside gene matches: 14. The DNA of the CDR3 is TGCGCCAGCAGCCCTAAAGACAGGGTTGTTGTTAATGAGCAGTTCTTC. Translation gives CASSPKDRVVVNEQFF.

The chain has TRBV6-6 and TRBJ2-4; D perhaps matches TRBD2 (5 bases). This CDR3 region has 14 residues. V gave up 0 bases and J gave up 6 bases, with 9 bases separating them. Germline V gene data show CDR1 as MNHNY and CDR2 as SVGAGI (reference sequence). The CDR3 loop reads CASSYSSEGNIQYF. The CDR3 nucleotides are TGTGCCAGCAGTTACTCGAGCGAGGGAAACATTCAGTACTTC.

CDR3 sequence reads: CASSPLSGPNTEAFF. The DNA of the CDR3 is TGTGCCAGCTCACCACTCTCAGGGCCGAACACTGAAGCTTTCTTT. The V gene is TRBV18, the J gene TRBJ1-1; TRBD1 might be the D (5 bases). Trimming removed 1 base at V and 1 base at J, with 10 bases between. This CDR3 spans 15 amino acids. Germline V gene data show CDR1 as KGHSH and CDR2 as LQKENI.

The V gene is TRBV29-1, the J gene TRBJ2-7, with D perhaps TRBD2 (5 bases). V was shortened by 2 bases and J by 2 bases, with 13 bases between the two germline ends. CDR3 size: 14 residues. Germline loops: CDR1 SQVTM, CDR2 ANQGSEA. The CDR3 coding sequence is TGCAGCGTTGAATCTCCGGAGGAGGCCTACGAGCAGTACTTC. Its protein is CSVESPEEAYEQYF.

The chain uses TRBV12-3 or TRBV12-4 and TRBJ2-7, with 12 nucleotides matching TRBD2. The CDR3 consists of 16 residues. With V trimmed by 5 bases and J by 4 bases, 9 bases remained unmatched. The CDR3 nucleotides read TGTGCCAGCAGTCAAAGCTCTAGCGGGAGGGGATACGAGCAGTACTTC. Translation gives CASSQSSSGRGYEQYF.

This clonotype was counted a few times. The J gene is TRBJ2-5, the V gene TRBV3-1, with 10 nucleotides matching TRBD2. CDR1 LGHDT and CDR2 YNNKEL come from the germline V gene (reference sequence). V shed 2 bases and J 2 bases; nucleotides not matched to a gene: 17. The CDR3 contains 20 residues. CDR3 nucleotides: TGTGCCAGCAGCCAATGGGTCCTAGCGGGGGAGACCCCCTTTCAAGAGACCCAGTACTTC. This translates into CASSQWVLAGETPFQETQYF.

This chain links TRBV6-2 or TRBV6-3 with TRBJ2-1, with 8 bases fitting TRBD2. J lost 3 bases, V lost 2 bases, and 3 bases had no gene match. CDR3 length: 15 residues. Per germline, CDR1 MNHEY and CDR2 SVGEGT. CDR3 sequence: CASSYDTSGYNEQFF. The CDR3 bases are TGTGCCAGCAGTTACGACACTAGCGGCTACAATGAGCAGTTCTTC.

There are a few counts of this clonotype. The CDR3 sequence is CAWSTGTGDNEQFF. The CDR3 nucleotides are TGTGCCTGGAGTACCGGGACAGGAGACAATGAGCAGTTCTTC. The rearrangement links TRBV30 to TRBJ2-1; 8 positions match TRBD1. CDR1 is GTSNPN and CDR2 is SVGIG in the germline V gene (reference sequence). This CDR3 is built from 14 residues. V lost 2 bases, J lost 5 bases, and 5 bases stayed unmatched.

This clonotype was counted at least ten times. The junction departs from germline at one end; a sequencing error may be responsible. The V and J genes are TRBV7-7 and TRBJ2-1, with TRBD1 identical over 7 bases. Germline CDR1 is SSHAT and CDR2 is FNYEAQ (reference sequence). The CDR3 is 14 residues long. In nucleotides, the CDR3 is TGTGCTAGCAGCTTAGCGAGGGGGCCCCATGAGCAGTTCTTC. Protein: CASSLARGPHEQFF.

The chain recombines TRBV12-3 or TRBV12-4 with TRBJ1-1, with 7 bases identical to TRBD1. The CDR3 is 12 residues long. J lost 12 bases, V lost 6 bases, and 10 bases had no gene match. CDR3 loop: CASSLGTVGTFF. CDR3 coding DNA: TGTGCCAGCAGCCTCGGGACAGTAGGAACTTTCTTT.

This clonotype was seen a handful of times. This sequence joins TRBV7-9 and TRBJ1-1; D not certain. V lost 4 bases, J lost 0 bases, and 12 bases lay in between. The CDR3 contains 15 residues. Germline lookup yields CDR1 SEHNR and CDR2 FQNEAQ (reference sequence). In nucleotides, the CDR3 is TGTGCCAGCAGCTCCACCGTGAGGTTGAACACTGAAGCTTTCTTT. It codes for CASSSTVRLNTEAFF.

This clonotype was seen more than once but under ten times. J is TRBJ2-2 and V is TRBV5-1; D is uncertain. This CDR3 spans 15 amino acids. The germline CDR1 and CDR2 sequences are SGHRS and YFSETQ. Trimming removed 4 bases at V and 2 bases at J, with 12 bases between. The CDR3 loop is CASSTGRQNTGELFF. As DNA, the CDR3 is TGCGCCAGCAGCACCGGACGGCAAAACACCGGGGAGCTGTTTTTT.

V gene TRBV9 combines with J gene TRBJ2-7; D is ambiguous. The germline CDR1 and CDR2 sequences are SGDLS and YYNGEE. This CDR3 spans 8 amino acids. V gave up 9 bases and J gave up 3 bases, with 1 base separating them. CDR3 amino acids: CANYEQYF. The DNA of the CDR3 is TGTGCCAACTACGAGCAGTACTTC.

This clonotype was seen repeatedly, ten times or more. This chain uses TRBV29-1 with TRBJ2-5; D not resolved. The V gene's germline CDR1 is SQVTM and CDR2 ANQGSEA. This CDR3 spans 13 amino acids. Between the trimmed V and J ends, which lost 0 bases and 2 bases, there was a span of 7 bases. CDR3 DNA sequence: TGCAGCGTTGAAGAATGGCGGCAAGAGACCCAGTACTTC. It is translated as CSVEEWRQETQYF.

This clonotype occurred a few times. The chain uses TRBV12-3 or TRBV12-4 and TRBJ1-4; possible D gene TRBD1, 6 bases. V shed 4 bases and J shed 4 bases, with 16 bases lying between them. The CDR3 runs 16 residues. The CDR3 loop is CASSSRTGMGNEKLFF. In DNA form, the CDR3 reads TGTGCCAGCAGTTCCAGAACAGGGATGGGTAATGAAAAACTGTTTTTT.

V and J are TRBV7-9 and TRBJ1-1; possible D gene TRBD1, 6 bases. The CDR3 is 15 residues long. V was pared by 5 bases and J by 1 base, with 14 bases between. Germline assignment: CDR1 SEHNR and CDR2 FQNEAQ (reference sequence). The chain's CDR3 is CASSLTGTPNTEAFF. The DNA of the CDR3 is TGTGCCAGCAGCCTCACCGGGACACCGAACACTGAAGCTTTCTTT.

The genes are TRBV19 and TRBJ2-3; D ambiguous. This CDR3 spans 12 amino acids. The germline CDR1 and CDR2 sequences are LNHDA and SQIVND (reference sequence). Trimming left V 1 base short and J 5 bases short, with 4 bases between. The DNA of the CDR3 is TGTGCCAGTAGTATAGTGAAAGATACGCAGTATTTT. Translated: CASSIVKDTQYF.

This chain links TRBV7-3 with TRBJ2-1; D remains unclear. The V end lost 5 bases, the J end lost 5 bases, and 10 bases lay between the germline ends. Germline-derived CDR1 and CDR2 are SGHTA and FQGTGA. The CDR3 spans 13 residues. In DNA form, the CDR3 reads TGTGCCAGCAGCCCTGGACGAGACAATGAGCAGTTCTTC. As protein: CASSPGRDNEQFF.

The CDR3 bases are TGTGCCAGCACCCTTAGCGCAGGATGGAGAGAGACCCAGTACTTC. Translation gives CASTLSAGWRETQYF. The chain has TRBV7-9 and TRBJ2-5, with a possible D match to TRBD2 (5 bases). Trimming took 7 bases from V and 4 from J, leaving 19 bases between them. From germline, CDR1 is SEHNR and CDR2 FQNEAQ (reference sequence). The CDR3 consists of 15 residues. The whole variable domain, remainder taken from reference TRBV7-9 and TRBJ2-5, is DTGVSQNPRHKITKRGQNVTFRCDPISEHNRLYWYRQTLGQGPEFLTYFQNEAQLEKSRLLSDRFSAERPKGSFSTLEIQRTEQGDSAMYLCASTLSAGWRETQYFGPGTRLLVL.

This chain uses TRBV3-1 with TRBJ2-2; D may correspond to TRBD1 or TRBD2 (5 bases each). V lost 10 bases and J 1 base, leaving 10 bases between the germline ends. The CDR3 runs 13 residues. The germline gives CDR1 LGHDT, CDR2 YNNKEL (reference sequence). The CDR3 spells CATWDQNTGELFF. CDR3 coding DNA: TGTGCCACCTGGGACCAGAACACCGGGGAGCTGTTTTTT.